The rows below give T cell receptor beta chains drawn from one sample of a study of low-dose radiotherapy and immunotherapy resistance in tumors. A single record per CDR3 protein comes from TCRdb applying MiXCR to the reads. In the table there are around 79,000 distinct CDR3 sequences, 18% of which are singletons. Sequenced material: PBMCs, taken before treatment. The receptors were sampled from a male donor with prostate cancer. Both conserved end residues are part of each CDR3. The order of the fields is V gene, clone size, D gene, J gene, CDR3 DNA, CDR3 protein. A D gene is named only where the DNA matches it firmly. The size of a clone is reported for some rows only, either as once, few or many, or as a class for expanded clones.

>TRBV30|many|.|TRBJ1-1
TGTGCCTGGAGTGTGGGGGTTATGAACACTGAAGCTTTCTTT
CAWSVGVMNTEAFF
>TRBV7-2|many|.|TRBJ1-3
TGTGCCAGCAGCTTATGGTCTAGTTTTGTTGGAAACACCATATATTTT
CASSLWSSFVGNTIYF
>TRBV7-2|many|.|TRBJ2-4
TGTGCCAGCAGACCCAACTTTGGGGCCGAAAACATTCAGTACTTC
CASRPNFGAENIQYF
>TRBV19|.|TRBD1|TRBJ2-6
TGTGCCAGTAGCGGTTCGACAGGGTCTGGGGCCAACGTCCTGACTTTC
CASSGSTGSGANVLTF
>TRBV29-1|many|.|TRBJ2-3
TGCAGCGTGGCAAAGCGGCTAGCGATAGCAGATACGCAGTATTTT
CSVAKRLAIADTQYF
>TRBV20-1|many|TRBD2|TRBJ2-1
TGCAGTGCCCCCGCTAGCGGAGCTGCGGGCGAGCAGTTCTTC
CSAPASGAAGEQFF
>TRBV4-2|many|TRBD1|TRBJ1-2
TGTGCCAGCAGCCAAGATTTTATGGGACAGACCGAAAGATTGGTCTATGGCTACACCTTC
CASSQDFMGQTERLVYGYTF
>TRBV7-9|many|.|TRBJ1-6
TGTGCCAGCAGCTTTAGCGGGGACATCGCCCTAAATTCACCCCTCCACTTT
CASSFSGDIALNSPLHF
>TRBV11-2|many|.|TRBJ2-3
TGTGCCAGCAGCTCCTGGGCTGATACGCAGTATTTT
CASSSWADTQYF
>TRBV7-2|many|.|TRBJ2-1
TGTGCCAGCAGCTTACCATTACTAGTGAAGAGCAATGAGCAGTTCTTC
CASSLPLLVKSNEQFF
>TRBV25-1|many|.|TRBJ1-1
TGTGCCAGCAGTGTGCAAAGGGACACCCCCTCGGGGGCGAACACTGAAGCTTTCTTT
CASSVQRDTPSGANTEAFF
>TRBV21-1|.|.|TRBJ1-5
TGTGCCAGCAGGTTCCTAGGCAAAGGGGGCAATCAGCCCCAGCATTTT
CASRFLGKGGNQPQHF
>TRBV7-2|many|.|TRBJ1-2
TGTGCCAGCAGCTTAGGGCAGATTAACTATGGCTACACCTTC
CASSLGQINYGYTF
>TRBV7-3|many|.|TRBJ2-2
TGTGCCAGCAGTCGTAGCGGTAACACCGGGGAGCTGTTTTTT
CASSRSGNTGELFF
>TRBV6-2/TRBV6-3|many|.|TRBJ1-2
TGTGCCAGCCTACCCGCGGGGACATATGGCTACACCTTC
CASLPAGTYGYTF
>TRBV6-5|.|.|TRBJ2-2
TGTGCCAGCAGTTACTTACCAGAGAACACCGGGGAGCTGTTTTTT
CASSYLPENTGELFF
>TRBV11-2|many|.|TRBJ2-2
TGTGCCAGCAGCTTAGAACCGGGAGCCGGGGAGCTGTTTTTT
CASSLEPGAGELFF
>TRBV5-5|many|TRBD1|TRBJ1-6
TGCGCCAGCAGCCGCACAGGGGAATCACCCCTCCACTTT
CASSRTGESPLHF
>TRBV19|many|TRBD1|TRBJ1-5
TGTGCCAGCAGGACAGGGGAGCCGGGCAATCAGCCCCAGCATTTT
CASRTGEPGNQPQHF